What follows are 17 T cell receptor beta chains derived from one specimen sequenced in a study of T cells in Graves' hyperthyroidism and ophthalmopathy. RNA transcripts were the template for amplifying TCR beta CDR3 regions. The HTBI primer set served for first-round RT-PCR of the TCR CDR3. TCRdb reprocessed the multiplex PCR reads with MiXCR, giving one entry per CDR3 protein. Of fewer than 650,000 distinct CDR3 sequences in the sample, approximately 14% were seen once. Sequencing used blood. These receptors were obtained from a woman in her 30s with Graves' hyperthyroidism that later progressed to Graves' ophthalmopathy.

The genes are TRBV5-1 and TRBJ2-7; D unclear. The germline gives CDR1 SGHRS, CDR2 YFSETQ. V was shortened by 7 bases and J by 6 bases, with 23 bases between the two germline ends. The CDR3 is 15 residues long. CDR3 nucleotide sequence: TGCGCCAGCGCCAAATCCCACACTCCAACGGGCGAGCAGTACTTC. This sequence encodes CASAKSHTPTGEQYF.

This rearrangement joins TRBV7-8 to TRBJ2-7, with D possibly being TRBD2 (5 bases). In germline, CDR1 is SGHVS, CDR2 FQNEAQ. This CDR3 region has 14 residues. Trimming left V 1 base short and J 12 bases short, with 19 bases between. The CDR3 here is CASSLGDLMGVRYF. The CDR3 DNA sequence: TGTGCCAGCAGCTTAGGGGATCTGATGGGAGTGCGGTACTTC.

DNA of the CDR3: TGTGCTAGGACGTTAATCGGGACGGACCCTTTTAGACTAGCCAAAAACATTCAGTACTTC. This encodes CARTLIGTDPFRLAKNIQYF. This chain joins TRBV6-1 and TRBJ2-4, with D possibly being TRBD1 or TRBD2 (5 bases each). Germline V gives CDR1 MNHNS, CDR2 SASEGT. The CDR3 sequence is 20 residues long.

At least ten counts were recorded for this clonotype. The chain carries TRBV11-2 and TRBJ1-4; 7 bases match TRBD1. The CDR3 is 14 residues long. Trimming at V came to 5 bases and at J to 7 bases, leaving 7 bases not matched to a gene. CDR1 and CDR2 from the germline V gene are SGHAT and FQNNGV. The DNA for the CDR3 is TGTGCCAGCAGCGTCGGATCAGGGGGTGAAAAACTGTTTTTT. This codes for CASSVGSGGEKLFF. Full variable domain (missing parts from reference TRBV11-2 and TRBJ1-4): EAGVAQSPRYKIIEKRQSVAFWCNPISGHATLYWYQQILGQGPKLLIQFQNNGVVDDSQLPKDRFSAERLKGVDSTLKIQPAKLEDSAVYLCASSVGSGGEKLFFGSGTQLSVL.

The chain has TRBV5-1 and TRBJ2-4; 7 bases align to TRBD1. Germline trimming cut 0 bases from V and 0 bases from J; bases unmatched to any gene: 3. The germline V gene encodes CDR1 SGHRS and CDR2 YFSETQ. CDR3 length: 16 residues. This CDR3 reads CASSLDRGVAKNIQYF. CDR3 sequence (DNA): TGCGCCAGCAGCTTGGACAGGGGTGTAGCCAAAAACATTCAGTACTTC.

The table lists this clonotype with many counts. The chain employs TRBV11-3 and TRBJ2-7, with D possibly being TRBD1 (5 bases). The CDR3 runs to 13 residues. Germline assignment: CDR1 SGHNT and CDR2 YENEEA. With 5 bases removed from V and 3 bases from J, the gap between germline ends came to 11 bases. CDR3 sequence (DNA): TGTGCCAGCAGCCCACAGGAAAACTACGAGCAGTACTTC. Its translation is CASSPQENYEQYF.

A remark on this clonotype: It may be a read error: a sequence one base away is much more abundant. This chain connects TRBV6-2 or TRBV6-3 to TRBJ1-5, with a weak D call TRBD1 (5 bases). The CDR3 is 16 amino acids. Per germline, CDR1 MNHEY and CDR2 SVGEGT. The V and J ends lost 4 bases and 7 bases respectively, with 20 bases between them. The CDR3 DNA reads as TGTGCCAGCAGTTTCCCTTCCAAGGGGATCGGCCAGCCCCAGCATTTT. Its translation: CASSFPSKGIGQPQHF.

V is TRBV28 and J is TRBJ1-5; the D gene is possibly TRBD1 (5 bases). V lost 7 bases, J lost 0 bases, and 22 bases lay in between. Germline V gene data show CDR1 as MDHEN and CDR2 as SYDVKM. This CDR3 comprises 18 residues. The CDR3: CASTSGGARSYSNQPQHF. CDR3 bases: TGTGCCAGCACCTCCGGCGGGGCGCGTTCTTATAGCAATCAGCCCCAGCATTTT.

This clonotype was detected once. V gene TRBV25-1 combines with J gene TRBJ2-1; a weak D match, TRBD2 (6 bases). This CDR3 has 15 residues. Germline V gene sequence: CDR1 MGHDK, CDR2 SYGVNS. V was cut by 3 bases and J by 0 bases, with 9 bases left in between. As DNA, the CDR3 is TGTGCCAGCAGTGAGGAGGGGCTCTCCTACAATGAGCAGTTCTTC. Its translation is CASSEEGLSYNEQFF.

This clonotype was recorded at least ten times. This sequence joins TRBV11-2 and TRBJ2-5, with D possibly matching TRBD1 (6 bases). The V gene's germline CDR1 is SGHAT and CDR2 FQNNGV. With 1 base removed from V and 2 bases from J, the gap between germline ends came to 11 bases. CDR3 length: 15 residues. CDR3 region: CASSLVTGPQETQYF. As DNA, the CDR3 is TGTGCCAGCAGCTTAGTCACAGGGCCACAAGAGACCCAGTACTTC.

In its sample, this clonotype was seen a few times. This rearrangement joins TRBV6-1 to TRBJ1-1; D might be TRBD1 (5 bases). The germline V gene has CDR1 MNHNS and CDR2 SASEGT. V lost 6 bases and J 1 base, leaving 18 bases between the germline ends. The CDR3 spans 16 residues. CDR3 coding DNA: TGTGCCAGCAGACCGGGGACGGGTTGGGGGAACACTGAAGCTTTCTTT. Protein product: CASRPGTGWGNTEAFF.

This clonotype was observed many times. This chain links TRBV28 with TRBJ2-7, with D perhaps given as TRBD1 or TRBD2 (5 bases each). This CDR3 region has 14 residues. Trimming shortened V by 5 bases and J by 3 bases, and 14 bases separated the two germline ends. Germline V gene data show CDR1 as MDHEN and CDR2 as SYDVKM. CDR3 coding DNA: TGTGCCAGCAGTCGCCCGGGGCTTGGCTACGAGCAGTACTTC. Translating it yields CASSRPGLGYEQYF.

The table lists this clonotype with many counts. V and J are TRBV24-1 and TRBJ2-5; D may be TRBD2 (5 bases). The germline V gene encodes CDR1 KGHDR and CDR2 SFDVKD. Trimming stripped 3 bases from V and 11 bases from J, with 12 bases between. This CDR3 has 12 amino acids. DNA for the CDR3: TGTGCCACCAGTGATGGGGAGACGAAACAGTACTTC. It yields the protein CATSDGETKQYF.

The DNA of the CDR3 is TGTGCCAGCAGCGTGCACGGGACAGGGCTGGGGAGCACCGGGGAGCTGTTTTTT. Protein product: CASSVHGTGLGSTGELFF. This chain joins TRBV11-2 and TRBJ2-2; 9 nucleotides line up with TRBD1. The germline gives CDR1 SGHAT, CDR2 FQNNGV. There are 18 residues in the CDR3. V gave up 5 bases and J gave up 4 bases; unmatched junction bases: 14.

In its sample, this clonotype was seen many times. V and J are TRBV7-3 and TRBJ2-2; D not certain. There are 13 residues in the CDR3. The V and J ends lost 8 bases and 1 base respectively, with 8 bases between them. The germline V gene encodes CDR1 SGHTA and CDR2 FQGTGA. This CDR3 is CASSPQNTGELFF. For the CDR3, the DNA is TGTGCCAGCTCACCACAGAACACCGGGGAGCTGTTTTTT. Filled out from reference TRBV7-3 and TRBJ2-2, the complete variable domain reads GAGVSQTPSNKVTEKGKYVELRCDPISGHTALYWYRQSLGQGPEFLIYFQGTGAADDSGLPNDRFFAVRPEGSVSTLKIQRTERGDSAVYLCASSPQNTGELFFGEGSRLTVL.

This clonotype was detected only a few times. This may come from a read error, since a much larger clone is one base off. The rearrangement joins TRBV3-1 to TRBJ1-2; the D gene is possibly TRBD1 (5 bases). Germline V gene sequence: CDR1 LGHDT, CDR2 YNNKEL (reference sequence). V dropped 1 base and J dropped 4 bases, with 10 bases sitting between them. The CDR3 loop spans 14 amino acids. The CDR3 loop reads CASSQGDGVYGYTF. The CDR3 nucleotides read TGTGCCAGCAGCCAAGGGGACGGGGTCTATGGCTACACCTTC. Looking up the rest from reference TRBV3-1 and TRBJ1-2 gives the full variable domain: DTAVSQTPKYLVTQMGNDKSIKCEQNLGHDTMYWYKQDSKKFLKIMFSYNNKELIINETVPNRFSPKSPDKAHLNLHINSLELGDSAVYFCASSQGDGVYGYTFGSGTRLTVV.

There are many counts of this clonotype. The chain has TRBV24-1 and TRBJ2-1; 9 bases map to TRBD1. The CDR3 length is 19 residues. Per germline, CDR1 KGHDR and CDR2 SFDVKD. The V and J ends lost 4 bases and 2 bases, in that order; junction bases with no gene match: 14. The CDR3 loop is CATSEAGTGSLSTYNEQFF. The CDR3 bases are TGTGCCACCAGTGAGGCCGGGACAGGGTCTTTGTCTACCTACAATGAGCAGTTCTTC.